Following are 27 T cell receptor beta chains from one sample sequenced in a study of blood T cells in healthy people across ages. Then a second PCR, running roughly 7 to 11 cycles, was carried out with a sample-barcoded 5' primer and a J-beta primer mix. In TCRdb, the 5' RACE reads were re-called with MiXCR into one record per CDR3 protein. The table shows approximately 810,000 distinct CDR3 sequences, with around 34% occurring only once. Sequencing was performed on blood. Receptor source: a man between 18 and 29 years old in good health.

V usage is TRBV2 and J usage is TRBJ2-6; D not resolved. This CDR3 contains 14 residues. V gave up 7 bases and J gave up 2 bases, with 9 bases separating them. CDR1 is SNHLY, CDR2 FYNNEI, per germline. DNA for the CDR3: TGTGCCAGCACCGAAGTTACTGGGGCCAACGTCCTGACTTTC. Its protein product is CASTEVTGANVLTF. The full variable domain, rest sourced from reference TRBV2 and TRBJ2-6, is EPEVTQTPSHQVTQMGQEVILRCVPISNHLYFYWYRQILGQKVEFLVSFYNNEISEKSEIFDDQFSVERPDGSNFTLKIRSTKLEDSAMYFCASTEVTGANVLTFGAGSRLTVL.

This clonotype turned up a few times. The J gene is TRBJ2-1, the V gene TRBV15; D is perhaps TRBD2 (5 bases). The CDR3 loop spans 14 amino acids. CDR1 and CDR2 (germline): LNHNV, YYDKDF (reference sequence). Trimming stripped 6 bases from V and 5 bases from J, with 14 bases between. CDR3: CATRETVGDNEQFF. The DNA for the CDR3 is TGTGCCACCAGGGAAACGGTGGGAGACAATGAGCAGTTCTTC.

This clonotype was counted only a few times. The V and J genes are TRBV7-2 and TRBJ2-2; unclear D gene. Germline-derived CDR1 and CDR2 are SGHTA and FQGNSA. The CDR3 has 15 residues. V lost 0 bases to trimming and J lost 2 bases, with 7 bases between them. CDR3 nucleotides: TGTGCCAGCAGCTTAGCCAGGACCAACACCGGGGAGCTGTTTTTT. Its protein is CASSLARTNTGELFF.

There are many counts of this clonotype. The V and J genes are TRBV12-3 or TRBV12-4 and TRBJ2-5; D is possibly TRBD1 (6 bases). The V end lost 9 bases, the J end lost 2 bases, and 19 bases lay between the germline ends. The CDR3 loop spans 15 amino acids. The CDR3 loop reads CASTTPSGTQETQYF. CDR3 DNA sequence: TGTGCCAGTACTACCCCATCCGGGACACAAGAGACCCAGTACTTC.

The V gene is TRBV12-3 or TRBV12-4, the J gene TRBJ2-1; 10 nucleotides line up with TRBD2. CDR3 length: 16 residues. V dropped 1 base and J dropped 4; count of bases not matched to a gene: 4. CDR3 amino acids: CASSLVPSGSYNEQFF. The CDR3 DNA reads TGTGCCAGCAGTTTAGTGCCTAGCGGGAGTTACAATGAGCAGTTCTTC.

This clonotype was counted between two and nine times. The J gene is TRBJ2-1, the V gene TRBV6-5, with 11 positions matching TRBD2. This CDR3 is built from 15 residues. The germline gives CDR1 MNHEY, CDR2 SVGAGI. V gave up 5 bases and J gave up 8 bases; unmatched junction bases: 8. The CDR3 is CASSPLAGGSHEQFF. The CDR3 bases are TGTGCCAGCAGTCCTCTAGCGGGGGGCAGTCATGAGCAGTTCTTC.

The rearrangement links TRBV9 to TRBJ2-1; D perhaps matches TRBD2 (5 bases). The J call may not be correct, given that the DNA end is closer to TRBJ2-7. The CDR3 totals 16 residues. Looked up from germline, CDR1 is SGDLS and CDR2 is YYNGEE. The CDR3 spells CASSVASTRSYNEQYF. In DNA form, the CDR3 reads TGTGCCAGCAGCGTAGCTTCCACTAGATCCTACAATGAGCAGTACTTC.

The genes are TRBV29-1 and TRBJ1-5; the D gene is possibly TRBD1 (6 bases). The germline V gene has CDR1 SQVTM and CDR2 ANQGSEA. This CDR3 contains 13 residues. V was trimmed by 7 bases and J by 5 bases, leaving 15 bases between them. This CDR3 reads CSAKTGIDQPQHF. CDR3 bases: TGCAGCGCTAAGACAGGTATAGATCAGCCCCAGCATTTT.

The chain couples TRBV28 to TRBJ2-6; TRBD1 aligns across 9 bases. Trimming cost V 5 bases and J 2 bases; bases outside gene matches: 10. This CDR3 is 18 amino acids long. The germline V gene has CDR1 MDHEN and CDR2 SYDVKM. CDR3 coding DNA: TGTGCCAGCAGTATTACGGGACAGGGTTCGACTGGGGCCAACGTCCTGACTTTC. Amino acid sequence: CASSITGQGSTGANVLTF.

A remark on this clonotype: At one of its ends the junction is not consistent with the germline gene, which may arise from a read error. CDR3 bases: TGCAGTGCTAGTTATTTTGAGCAGACGAACGCTGAAGCTTTCTTT. Residues: CSASYFEQTNAEAFF. This sequence joins TRBV20-1 and TRBJ1-1; unclear D gene. CDR1 is DFQATT and CDR2 is SNEGSKA in the germline V gene (reference sequence). The CDR3 has 15 amino acids.

The chain couples TRBV9 to TRBJ1-2, with 9 bases that match TRBD1. The ends lost 3 bases at V and 8 bases at J; junction bases unmatched: 8. The CDR3 sequence is 14 residues long. CDR1 is SGDLS, CDR2 YYNGEE, per germline. In DNA, the CDR3 is TGTGCCAGCAGCGCACCCGGGACAGGGTACGGCTACACCTTC. Translation: CASSAPGTGYGYTF.

Turning to this clonotype: A much larger clone lies one base from this, so it may be a read error. The genes are TRBV30 and TRBJ2-7, with D unclear. V lost 3 bases, J lost 4 bases, and 10 bases lay in between. Germline V gene lookup returns CDR1 GTSNPN and CDR2 SVGIG (reference sequence). The CDR3 runs to 12 residues. DNA of the CDR3: TGTGCCTGGAGGGTAGGGCGGTACGAGCAGTACTTC. It encodes CAWRVGRYEQYF. Filled out from reference TRBV30 and TRBJ2-7, the complete variable domain reads SQTIHQWPATLVQPVGSPLSLECTVEGTSNPNLYWYRQAAGRGLQLLFYSVGIGQISSEVPQNLSASRPQDRQFILSSKKLLLSDSGFYLCAWRVGRYEQYFGPGTRLTVT.

On this clonotype: A junction boundary mismatches the germline segment, possibly from a read error. CDR3 nucleotide sequence: TGCGCCAGCAGCCAAACCTCTGGGGCCAACGTCCCGACTTTC. It codes for CASSQTSGANVPTF. V gene TRBV5-1 combines with J gene TRBJ2-6, with a weak D call TRBD1 (5 bases). CDR3 length: 14 residues. CDR1 and CDR2 from the germline V gene are SGHRS and YFSETQ.

The genes are TRBV20-1 and TRBJ2-3; 8 bases map to TRBD1. Germline CDR1 reads DFQATT; CDR2 reads SNEGSKA (reference sequence). J was trimmed by 4 bases and V by 6 bases; bases with no gene match: 6. This CDR3 contains 13 residues. In DNA form, the CDR3 reads TGCAGTGCCGACAGGGGCGGACCAGATACGCAGTATTTT. Protein product: CSADRGGPDTQYF.

The CDR3 DNA follows: TGCGCCAGCAGCCAAGGTGGGATAGCTTTAGCAGATACGCAGTATTTT. Its protein product is CASSQGGIALADTQYF. The chain joins TRBV4-3 to TRBJ2-3; D is uncertain. This CDR3 has 16 amino acids. Germline lookup yields CDR1 LGHNA and CDR2 YSLEER. The V gene lost 1 base and the J gene lost 4 bases, with 15 bases spanning the gap.

This chain uses TRBV7-9 with TRBJ2-3, with 9 bases fitting TRBD2. There are 17 residues in the CDR3. V lost 8 bases, J lost 0 bases, and 12 bases stayed unmatched. The germline gives CDR1 SEHNR, CDR2 FQNEAQ (reference sequence). For the CDR3, the DNA is TGTGCCAGCTCCCAGCGGGGGGACCCTATTAGCACAGATACGCAGTATTTT. Translating gives CASSQRGDPISTDTQYF.

The rearrangement joins TRBV2 to TRBJ1-2, with D uncertain. The germline CDR1 and CDR2 sequences are SNHLY and FYNNEI. The CDR3 loop spans 12 amino acids. V was pared by 7 bases and J by 4 bases, with 10 bases between. This CDR3 reads CASKETIYGYTF. The CDR3 bases are TGTGCCAGCAAGGAGACAATCTATGGCTACACCTTC.

The chain is built from TRBV12-3 or TRBV12-4 and TRBJ1-5; TRBD1 matches 8 bases. Trimming removed 3 bases from V and 10 bases from J; junction bases left unmatched: 5. CDR3 length: 13 residues. In nucleotides, the CDR3 is TGTGCCAGCAGTTTTGACAGGGGCCTCCCCCAGCATTTT. This codes for CASSFDRGLPQHF.

This chain joins TRBV9 and TRBJ2-5; TRBD2 matches 12 bases. The CDR3 extends over 15 amino acids. V lost 0 bases to trimming and J lost 3 bases; unmatched junction nucleotides: 0. CDR1 SGDLS and CDR2 YYNGEE come from the germline V gene. The CDR3 nucleotides read TGTGCCAGCAGCGTAGGGACTAGCGGGGAAGAGACCCAGTACTTC. It yields the protein CASSVGTSGEETQYF.

This clonotype has a handful of counts. Its ends do not fully match the called genes, so a read error is possible. The chain links TRBV5-1 to TRBJ1-1, with D possibly TRBD1 on 6 matching bases. Germline CDR1 is SGHRS and CDR2 is YFSETQ. This CDR3 region has 13 residues. CDR3 region: CASKAGANTEAFF. The CDR3 nucleotides are TGCGCGAGCAAAGCGGGGGCCAACACTGAAGCTTTCTTT.

J is TRBJ2-3 and V is TRBV12-3 or TRBV12-4, with TRBD1 matching 10 bases. Trimming cost V 7 bases and J 3 bases; bases outside gene matches: 7. This CDR3 spans 15 amino acids. The CDR3 here is CASTRGQGITDTQYF. The CDR3 region has the DNA TGTGCCAGCACGCGGGGACAGGGGATAACAGATACGCAGTATTTT.

This clonotype showed up many times. The chain links TRBV7-2 to TRBJ2-3; D unclear. The germline V gene has CDR1 SGHTA and CDR2 FQGNSA. This CDR3 is 15 amino acids long. V lost 5 bases, J lost 3 bases, and 15 bases lay in between. As DNA, the CDR3 is TGTGCCAGCAGCCAAGAGTACTTCGCGACAGATACGCAGTATTTT. Its protein product is CASSQEYFATDTQYF.

This clonotype was counted many times. This chain joins TRBV7-2 and TRBJ2-5; D uncertain. The germline CDR1 and CDR2 sequences are SGHTA and FQGNSA. Trimming pared 2 bases from V and 1 base from J, leaving 8 bases between. The CDR3 runs to 14 residues. The CDR3, as DNA: TGTGCCAGCAGCTTATTTAGCCTCCAAGAGACCCAGTACTTC. The encoded protein is CASSLFSLQETQYF.

This clonotype was seen a handful of times. V usage is TRBV29-1 and J usage is TRBJ2-2; perhaps TRBD1 as D (6 bases). V lost 4 bases to trimming and J lost 7 bases, with 16 bases between them. Per germline, CDR1 SQVTM and CDR2 ANQGSEA. The CDR3 totals 14 residues. The CDR3 reads CSVGGSGADGELFF. In DNA form, the CDR3 reads TGCAGCGTTGGAGGTTCAGGGGCGGACGGGGAGCTGTTTTTT.

This clonotype has a single count. This chain links TRBV7-2 with TRBJ2-2; D uncertain. Per the germline V gene, CDR1 is SGHTA and CDR2 is FQGNSA. The CDR3 loop spans 16 amino acids. Between the trimmed V and J ends, which lost 6 bases and 0 bases, there was a span of 14 bases. CDR3 loop: CASSPYPDSNTGELFF. The CDR3 coding sequence is TGTGCCAGCAGTCCTTATCCGGATTCGAACACCGGGGAGCTGTTTTTT.

The chain couples TRBV4-1 to TRBJ2-3; TRBD2 aligns across 12 bases. Germline V gene sequence: CDR1 MGHRA, CDR2 YSYEKL. With 6 bases clipped from V and 6 bases from J, the junction kept 4 bases outside the gene matches. The length of the CDR3 is 14 residues. The CDR3 here is CASRGTSGSDTQYF. The CDR3 region has the DNA TGCGCCAGCAGAGGGACTAGCGGGTCTGATACGCAGTATTTT.

About this clonotype: An end of the junction does not agree with germline; a read error may underlie this. This chain joins TRBV7-3 and TRBJ2-5; D might be TRBD1 (6 bases). Germline-derived CDR1 and CDR2 are SGHTA and FQGTGA. This CDR3 region has 15 residues. In nucleotides, the CDR3 is TGTGCCAGCAGCAGCCAGGGGTATGAGCAAGAGACCCGGTACTTC. This encodes CASSSQGYEQETRYF.